Listed below are T cell receptor beta chains from one sample, sequenced in a study of T cell responses to AZD1222 COVID-19 vaccine. Profiling relied on immunoSEQ multiplex PCR, and the TCRdb table lists in-frame clones only, not all of them. The table has roughly 120,000 clones, 70% to 90% seen once; the top ten hold over 4.5%. The sequencing used peripheral blood, collected on day 0 of AZD1222 vaccination. The receptors were gathered from an adult in good health. The CDR3 runs from the conserved cysteine through the conserved F or W. The order of the fields is J gene, V gene, CDR3 protein.

J: TRBJ2-1; V: TRBV11-2; CDR3: CASSYLLRGDEQFF
J: TRBJ1-3; V: TRBV12-5; CDR3: CASGSSGSRGGNTIYF
J: TRBJ2-3; V: TRBV6-5; CDR3: CASVRAGSDTQYF
J: TRBJ2-2; V: TRBV5-4; CDR3: CASSFLTGLGTGELFF
J: TRBJ2-2; V: TRBV2; CDR3: CASSRDRLANTGELFF
J: TRBJ2-5; V: TRBV13; CDR3: CASSLFSSGGAVETQYF
J: TRBJ1-1; V: TRBV7-3; CDR3: CASSLIFSGMNTEAFF
J: TRBJ2-7; V: TRBV7-2; CDR3: CASSSGTTSYEQYF
J: TRBJ1-5; V: TRBV27; CDR3: CASSLQSNQPQHF
J: TRBJ1-3; V: TRBV13; CDR3: CASSSKRIDSGNTIYF
J: TRBJ1-2; V: TRBV21-1; CDR3: CASSNTARRGGHYTF
J: TRBJ1-6; V: TRBV4-3; CDR3: CASSPRINSPLHF
J: TRBJ2-7; V: TRBV7-9; CDR3: CASSLGQGGQYF
J: TRBJ2-3; V: TRBV14; CDR3: CASSRIFSSGAISTDTQYF
J: TRBJ2-5; V: TRBV6-5; CDR3: CASSYATGGETQYF
J: TRBJ2-7; V: TRBV5-5; CDR3: CASSLAVSGGPSYEQYF
J: TRBJ2-2; V: TRBV18; CDR3: CASSPLQKGNGELFF
J: TRBJ1-1; V: TRBV27; CDR3: CASSLTDSTEAFF